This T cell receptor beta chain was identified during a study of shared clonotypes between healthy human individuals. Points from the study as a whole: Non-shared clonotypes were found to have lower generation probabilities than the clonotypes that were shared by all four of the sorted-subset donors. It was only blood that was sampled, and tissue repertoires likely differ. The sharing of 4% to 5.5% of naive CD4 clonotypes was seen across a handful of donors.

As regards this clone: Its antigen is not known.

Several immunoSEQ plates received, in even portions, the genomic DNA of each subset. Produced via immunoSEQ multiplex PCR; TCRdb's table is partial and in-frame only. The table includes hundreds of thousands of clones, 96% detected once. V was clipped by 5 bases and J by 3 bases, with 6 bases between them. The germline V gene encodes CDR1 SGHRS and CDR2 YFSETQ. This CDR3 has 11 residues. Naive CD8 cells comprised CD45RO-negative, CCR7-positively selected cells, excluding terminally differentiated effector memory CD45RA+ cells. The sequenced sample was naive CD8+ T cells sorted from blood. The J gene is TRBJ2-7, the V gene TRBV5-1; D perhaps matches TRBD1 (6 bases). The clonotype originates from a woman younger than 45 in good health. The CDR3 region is CASRDSYEQYF. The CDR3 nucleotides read TGCGCCAGCAGGGACAGCTACGAGCAGTACTTC.